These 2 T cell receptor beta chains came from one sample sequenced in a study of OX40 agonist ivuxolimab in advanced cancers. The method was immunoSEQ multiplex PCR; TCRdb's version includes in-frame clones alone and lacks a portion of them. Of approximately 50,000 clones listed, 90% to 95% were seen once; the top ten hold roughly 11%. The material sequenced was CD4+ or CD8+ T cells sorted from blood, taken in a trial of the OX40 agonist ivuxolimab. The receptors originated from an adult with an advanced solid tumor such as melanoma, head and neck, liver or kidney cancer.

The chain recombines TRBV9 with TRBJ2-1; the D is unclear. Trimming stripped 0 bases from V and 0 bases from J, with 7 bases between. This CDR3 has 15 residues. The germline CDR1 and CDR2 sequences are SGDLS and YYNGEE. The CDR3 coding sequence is TGTGCCAGCAGCGTAGCCGGCGACTCCTACAATGAGCAGTTCTTC. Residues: CASSVAGDSYNEQFF.

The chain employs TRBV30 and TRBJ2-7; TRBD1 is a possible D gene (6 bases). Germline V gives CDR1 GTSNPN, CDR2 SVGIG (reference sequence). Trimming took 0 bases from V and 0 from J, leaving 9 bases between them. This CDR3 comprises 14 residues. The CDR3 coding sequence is TGTGCCTGGAGTGTAGGGGGAAGCTCCTACGAGCAGTACTTC. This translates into CAWSVGGSSYEQYF.